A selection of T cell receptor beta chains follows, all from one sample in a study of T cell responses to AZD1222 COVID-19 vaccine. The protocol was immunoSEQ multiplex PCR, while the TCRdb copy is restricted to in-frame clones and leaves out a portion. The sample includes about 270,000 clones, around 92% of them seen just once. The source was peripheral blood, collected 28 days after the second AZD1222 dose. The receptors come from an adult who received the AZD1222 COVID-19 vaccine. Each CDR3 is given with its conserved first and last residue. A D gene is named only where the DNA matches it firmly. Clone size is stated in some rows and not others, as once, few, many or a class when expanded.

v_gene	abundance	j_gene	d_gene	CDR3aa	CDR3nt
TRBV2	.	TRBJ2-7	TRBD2	CASSTSGGGREQYF	TGTGCCAGCAGTACCTCTGGGGGAGGGCGCGAGCAGTACTTC
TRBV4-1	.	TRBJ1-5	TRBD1	CASSQAGGQGGQPQHF	TGCGCCAGCAGCCAAGCCGGGGGACAGGGCGGCCAGCCCCAGCATTTT
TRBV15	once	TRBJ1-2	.	CATSREGREYYGYTF	TGTGCCACCAGCAGAGAGGGCAGGGAGTACTATGGCTACACCTTC
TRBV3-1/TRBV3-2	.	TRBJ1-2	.	CASSQGTREVNYGYTF	TGTGCCAGCAGCCAAGGAACGAGGGAGGTGAACTATGGCTACACCTTC
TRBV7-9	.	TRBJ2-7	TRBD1	CASSKGTGDSYEQYF	TGTGCCAGCAGCAAAGGGACAGGGGATTCGTACGAGCAGTACTTC
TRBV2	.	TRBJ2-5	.	CASSDRGWETQYF	TGTGCCAGCAGTGACCGGGGATGGGAGACCCAGTACTTC
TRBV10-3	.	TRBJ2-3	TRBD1	CATSPGQGVIAQYF	TGTGCCACGAGCCCGGGACAGGGGGTTATAGCGCAGTATTTT
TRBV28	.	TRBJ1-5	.	CASSLGGSNQPQHF	TGTGCCAGCAGTCTTGGGGGAAGCAATCAGCCCCAGCATTTT
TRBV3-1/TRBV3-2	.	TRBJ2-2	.	CASSQDSGNFANTGELFF	TGTGCCAGCAGCCAGGATAGCGGAAACTTCGCGAACACCGGGGAGCTGTTTTTT
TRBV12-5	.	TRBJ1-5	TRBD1	CASGLGQGQPQHF	TGTGCTAGTGGTTTGGGACAGGGACAGCCCCAGCATTTT
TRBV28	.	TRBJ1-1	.	CASSSQGGNTEAFF	TGTGCCAGCAGTTCACAGGGAGGGAACACTGAAGCTTTCTTT
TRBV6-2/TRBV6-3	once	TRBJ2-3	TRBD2	CASSTLAGGPADTQYF	TGTGCCAGCAGTACCTTAGCGGGAGGACCTGCTGATACGCAGTATTTT
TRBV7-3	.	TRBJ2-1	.	CASSLNLGGEQFF	TGTGCCAGCAGCTTAAATCTGGGAGGTGAGCAGTTCTTC
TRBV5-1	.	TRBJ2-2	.	CASRGALGNTGELFF	TGCGCCAGCAGGGGGGCCCTTGGGAACACCGGGGAGCTGTTTTTT
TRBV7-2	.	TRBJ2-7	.	CASSLDGNYEQYF	TGTGCCAGCAGCTTAGACGGGAACTACGAGCAGTACTTC
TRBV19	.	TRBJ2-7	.	CASSTTGTLTYEQYF	TGTGCCAGTAGTACAACTGGGACACTCACCTACGAGCAGTACTTC
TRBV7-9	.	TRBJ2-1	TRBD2	CASSPPTREAGLNNEQFF	TGTGCCAGCAGCCCTCCTACCCGGGAGGCAGGGCTCAACAATGAGCAGTTCTTC
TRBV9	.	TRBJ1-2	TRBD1	CASSVGQGVGYTF	TGTGCCAGCAGCGTTGGACAGGGGGTTGGCTACACCTTC